One sample yielded the 5 T cell receptor beta chains listed below, sequenced in a study of cytomegalovirus exposure and HLA in healthy donors. The protocol was immunoSEQ multiplex PCR, while the TCRdb copy is restricted to in-frame clones and leaves out a portion. The table lists hundreds of thousands of clones, 80% to 90% of them singletons. Sequenced input: PBMCs. These receptor sequences come from a woman between 18 and 30 years old in good health and CMV-seronegative.

The rearrangement joins TRBV2 to TRBJ1-6, with no clear D. Germline V gene sequence: CDR1 SNHLY, CDR2 FYNNEI. Trimming removed 5 bases at V and 6 bases at J, with 11 bases between. The CDR3 is 14 residues long. The CDR3 reads CASSLREINSPLHF. CDR3 nucleotides: TGTGCCAGCAGTCTCCGGGAGATTAATTCACCCCTCCACTTT.

This clone was observed once. The chain couples TRBV5-6 to TRBJ2-1; 13 bases are shared with TRBD2. CDR3 size: 16 residues. Germline V gene data show CDR1 as SGHDT and CDR2 as YYEEEE. V trimming: 0 bases; J trimming: 10 bases; junction bases outside the gene matches: 7. The CDR3 nucleotides read TGTGCCAGCAGCTTGGCCGGGACTAGCGGGGTCCGGGAGCAGTTCTTC. Translated: CASSLAGTSGVREQFF.

The chain carries TRBV27 and TRBJ2-5; 10 bases line up with TRBD2. The CDR3 runs 15 residues. The germline gives CDR1 MNHEY, CDR2 SMNVEV (reference sequence). Trimming cost V 6 bases and J 5 bases; bases outside gene matches: 9. CDR3 DNA sequence: TGTGCCAGCAGGGGAGCGGGAGGGACCCGCGAGACCCAGTACTTC. This encodes CASRGAGGTRETQYF.

The chain links TRBV27 to TRBJ2-2; D is uncertain. Germline CDR1 reads MNHEY; CDR2 reads SMNVEV (reference sequence). The CDR3 runs to 15 residues. Trimming stripped 2 bases from V and 2 bases from J, with 9 bases between. CDR3 nucleotides: TGTGCCAGCAGTTTAATTGCTCTAAACACCGGGGAGCTGTTTTTT. As protein: CASSLIALNTGELFF.

This rearrangement joins TRBV7-9 to TRBJ2-1; 13 bases agree with TRBD2. The CDR3 consists of 15 residues. Per the germline V gene, CDR1 is SEHNR and CDR2 is FQNEAQ (reference sequence). V lost 5 bases and J lost 7; bases outside the gene matches: 5. This CDR3 reads CASSPGLAGSNEQFF. For the CDR3, the DNA is TGTGCCAGCAGCCCGGGACTAGCGGGAAGTAATGAGCAGTTCTTC.